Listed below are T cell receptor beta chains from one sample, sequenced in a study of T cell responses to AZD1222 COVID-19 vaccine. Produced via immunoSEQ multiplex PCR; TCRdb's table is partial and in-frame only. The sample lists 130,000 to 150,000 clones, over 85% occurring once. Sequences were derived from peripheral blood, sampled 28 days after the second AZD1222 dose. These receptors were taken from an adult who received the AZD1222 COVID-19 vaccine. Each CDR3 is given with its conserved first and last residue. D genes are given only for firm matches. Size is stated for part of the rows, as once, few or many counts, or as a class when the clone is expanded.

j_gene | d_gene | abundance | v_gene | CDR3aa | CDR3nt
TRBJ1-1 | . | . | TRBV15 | CATSRDWGGDTEAFF | TGTGCCACCAGCAGAGATTGGGGGGGGGACACTGAAGCTTTCTTT
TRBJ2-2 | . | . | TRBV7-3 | CASSPTPAGTTNTGELFF | TGTGCCAGCAGCCCAACCCCGGCCGGGACAACGAACACCGGGGAGCTGTTTTTT
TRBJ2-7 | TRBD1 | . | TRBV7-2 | CASSSGQGRDYEQYF | TGTGCCAGCAGCTCGGGACAGGGAAGAGACTACGAGCAGTACTTC
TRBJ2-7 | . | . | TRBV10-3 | CAISELEGYEQYF | TGTGCCATCAGTGAGCTAGAGGGCTACGAGCAGTACTTC
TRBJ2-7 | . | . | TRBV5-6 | CASSLRQGGYEQYF | TGTGCCAGCAGCTTGCGCCAGGGTGGATACGAGCAGTACTTC
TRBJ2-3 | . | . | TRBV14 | CASSQGFGQKRSTDTQYF | TGTGCCAGCAGCCAAGGGTTCGGGCAAAAAAGGAGCACAGATACGCAGTATTTT
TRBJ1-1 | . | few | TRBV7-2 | CASSLKAYTEAFF | TGTGCCAGCAGCTTAAAGGCGTACACTGAAGCTTTCTTT
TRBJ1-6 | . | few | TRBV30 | CAWTGEVYNSPLHF | TGTGCCTGGACAGGAGAAGTCTATAATTCACCCCTCCACTTT
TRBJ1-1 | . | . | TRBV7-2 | CASSSWGGRNTEAFF | TGTGCCAGCAGCTCCTGGGGTGGGCGGAACACTGAAGCTTTCTTT
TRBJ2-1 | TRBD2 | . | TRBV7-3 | CASSVGTSFNEQFF | TGTGCCAGCAGCGTAGGGACTAGCTTCAATGAGCAGTTCTTC
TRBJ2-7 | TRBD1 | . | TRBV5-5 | CASSFGTGGSEQYF | TGTGCCAGCAGCTTTGGGACAGGGGGCTCAGAGCAGTACTTC
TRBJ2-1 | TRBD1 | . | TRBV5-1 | CASSPGTGAGYNEQFF | TGCGCCAGCAGCCCAGGGACAGGGGCAGGATACAATGAGCAGTTCTTC
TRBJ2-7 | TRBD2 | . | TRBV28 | CASLGGLAGTVTYEQYF | TGTGCCAGCCTAGGAGGACTAGCGGGAACCGTTACCTACGAGCAGTACTTC
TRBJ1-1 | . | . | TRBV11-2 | CASSLGTYTNTEAFF | TGTGCCAGCAGCTTAGGCACTTACACGAACACTGAAGCTTTCTTT
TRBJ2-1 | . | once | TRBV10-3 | CAISPGLGLGNEQFF | TGTGCCATCAGCCCCGGACTTGGGCTGGGAAATGAGCAGTTCTTC
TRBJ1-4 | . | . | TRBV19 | CASSTLQGLNEKLFF | TGTGCCAGTAGTACCCTCCAGGGATTGAATGAAAAACTGTTTTTT